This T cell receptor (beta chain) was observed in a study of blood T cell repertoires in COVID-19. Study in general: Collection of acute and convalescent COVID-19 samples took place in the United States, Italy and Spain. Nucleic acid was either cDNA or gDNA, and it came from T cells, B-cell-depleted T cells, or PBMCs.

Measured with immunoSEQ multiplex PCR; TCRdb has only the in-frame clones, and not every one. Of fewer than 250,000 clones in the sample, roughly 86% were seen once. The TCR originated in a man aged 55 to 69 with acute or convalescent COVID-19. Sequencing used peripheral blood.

Here the CDR3 DNA reads TGTGCCAGCAGTGCTACCTCGGCCGGGGAGCTGTTTTTT. Amino acids: CASSATSAGELFF. The rearrangement uses TRBV6-4 and TRBJ2-2; D remains unclear. V was pared by 4 bases and J by 6 bases, with 9 bases between. The CDR3 has 13 amino acids. Germline values: CDR1 MRHNA, CDR2 SNTAGT.